These T cell receptor beta chains were read from a single sample in a study of persistence of HIV-infected CD4 T cells. Repertoires were generated with immunoSEQ multiplex PCR, while TCRdb's copy carries only in-frame clones and drops some. The sample has tens of thousands of clones, 70% to 75% seen once. These receptors are not linked to any known antigen. Specimen: CD4+ T cells sorted from PBMCs after approximately 19-hour stimulation, collected from a patient who received antiretroviral therapy. The source is an adult man with HIV who was CMV-seropositive. Each CDR3 is given with its conserved first and last residue. A D gene is named only where the DNA matches it firmly. The listing skips clone size in some rows; elsewhere it reads once, few, many or a size class.

d_call clone_size j_call v_call cdr3_aa cdr3_nt
TRBD1 few TRBJ1-1 TRBV6-5 CASRSRQGLNTEAFF TGTGCCAGCAGGAGTCGACAGGGTCTGAACACTGAAGCTTTCTTT
TRBD2 NA TRBJ2-3 TRBV7-2 CASSLGLAGGTDTQYF TGTGCCAGCAGCTTAGGACTAGCGGGGGGCACAGATACGCAGTATTTT
TRBD1 once TRBJ1-4 TRBV7-9 CASSSRQGVGEKLFF TGTGCCAGCAGCTCCAGACAGGGAGTGGGGGAAAAACTGTTTTTT
TRBD1 NA TRBJ1-2 TRBV4-1 CASSQGAGTGTYGYTF TGCGCCAGCAGCCAAGGAGCCGGGACAGGGACCTATGGCTACACCTTC
NA medium-sized TRBJ1-1 TRBV4-1 CASSQRSAQNTEAFF TGCGCCAGCAGCCAACGCTCGGCGCAAAACACTGAAGCTTTCTTT
NA NA TRBJ2-3 TRBV7-3 CASSLKSSLSTDTQYF TGTGCCAGCAGCTTAAAGTCAAGCCTGAGCACAGATACGCAGTATTTT
TRBD1 NA TRBJ1-3 TRBV24-1 CATSDPTGAGGNTIYF TGTGCCACCAGTGACCCGACAGGGGCTGGTGGAAACACCATATATTTT
NA few TRBJ2-7 TRBV19 CASTDAYEQYF TGTGCCAGTACCGACGCCTACGAGCAGTACTTC
NA NA TRBJ2-7 TRBV18 CASSSSIRGDEQYF TGTGCCAGCTCATCCTCTATTAGGGGGGACGAGCAGTACTTC
NA NA TRBJ2-7 TRBV10-3 CATQTGLHEQYF TGTGCCACGCAAACAGGGCTCCACGAGCAGTACTTC
NA NA TRBJ1-1 TRBV2 CASRGPGTEAFF TGTGCCAGCAGAGGGCCAGGGACTGAAGCTTTCTTT
NA NA TRBJ2-4 TRBV29-1 CSASPRAKNIQYF TGCAGCGCTTCGCCAAGAGCCAAAAACATTCAGTACTTC
NA NA TRBJ1-2 TRBV4-1 CASSQEVAVGYTF TGCGCCAGCAGCCAAGAAGTGGCTGTCGGCTACACCTTC
NA NA TRBJ1-1 TRBV12-3/TRBV12-4 CASSFGQSTEAFF TGTGCCAGCAGTTTCGGGCAGAGCACTGAAGCTTTCTTT
NA NA TRBJ1-4 TRBV19 CASIGLGPNEKLFF TGTGCCAGTATAGGTCTCGGACCTAATGAAAAACTGTTTTTT
NA NA TRBJ2-2 TRBV5-1 CASSLDGGNTGELFF TGCGCCAGCAGCTTGGATGGCGGAAACACCGGGGAGCTGTTTTTT
NA many TRBJ1-1 TRBV4-1 CASRGRTMNTEAFF TGCGCCAGTCGGGGGCGAACGATGAACACTGAAGCTTTCTTT
TRBD2 NA TRBJ2-1 TRBV3-1/TRBV3-2 CASSVLAGVYNEQFF TGTGCCAGCAGCGTACTAGCGGGGGTCTACAATGAGCAGTTCTTC
NA NA TRBJ1-2 TRBV2 CASSLSRTADNYGYTF TGTGCCAGCAGTCTTAGTAGGACGGCTGATAACTATGGCTACACCTTC
NA NA TRBJ1-1 TRBV10-3 CAISVGGNTEAFF TGTGCCATCAGTGTGGGAGGGAACACTGAAGCTTTCTTT
NA NA TRBJ2-3 TRBV7-9 CASSLSEQVFTDTQYF TGTGCCAGCAGCCTTTCGGAACAGGTGTTCACAGATACGCAGTATTTT
TRBD2 NA TRBJ2-6 TRBV18 CASSPVRGGSGANVLTF TGTGCCAGTTCACCGGTACGGGGGGGATCTGGGGCCAACGTCCTGACTTTC
TRBD1 NA TRBJ1-2 TRBV18 CASSPSRQGAYYGYTF TGTGCCAGCTCACCGTCCAGACAGGGGGCTTACTATGGCTACACCTTC
NA NA TRBJ1-1 TRBV5-1 CASSEDPHSEAFF TGCGCCAGCAGCGAGGACCCTCATTCTGAAGCTTTCTTT
NA NA TRBJ1-1 TRBV21-1 CASSKEGQGKTEAFF TGTGCCAGCAGCAAAGAAGGACAGGGAAAAACTGAAGCTTTCTTT
NA few TRBJ2-2 TRBV27 CASSLTVLNRELFF TGTGCCAGCAGTTTAACGGTCCTCAACCGGGAGCTGTTTTTT
NA NA TRBJ2-7 TRBV12-3/TRBV12-4 CATGGPNYEQYF TGTGCCACCGGGGGGCCAAACTACGAGCAGTACTTC
TRBD1 NA TRBJ1-4 TRBV15 CATSLGGTGGEKLFF TGTGCCACCAGCCTGGGGGGGACAGGGGGCGAAAAACTGTTTTTT
NA NA TRBJ2-3 TRBV7-3 CASSLTYASTDTQYF TGTGCCAGCAGCTTAACGTATGCCAGCACAGATACGCAGTATTTT
NA NA TRBJ2-1 TRBV7-2 CASSPGGTYNEQFF TGTGCCAGCAGCCCGGGCGGGACCTACAATGAGCAGTTCTTC
NA NA TRBJ1-3 TRBV6-5 CASSYSGGNTIYF TGTGCCAGCAGTTACTCGGGTGGAAACACCATATATTTT
TRBD2 NA TRBJ2-7 TRBV10-3 CAISEPSGVGSYEQYF TGTGCCATCAGTGAGCCTAGCGGAGTGGGTTCCTACGAGCAGTACTTC
NA NA TRBJ2-3 TRBV5-5 CASSLDQGRIDTQYF TGTGCCAGCAGCTTGGATCAGGGCAGAATAGATACGCAGTATTTT
NA NA TRBJ2-3 TRBV5-1 CASTQGGGTYTDTQYF TGCGCCAGCACCCAGGGGGGGGGAACCTACACAGATACGCAGTATTTT
TRBD1 few TRBJ1-5 TRBV4-1 CASSHTGGWQPQHF TGCGCCAGCAGCCATACAGGGGGCTGGCAGCCCCAGCATTTT
NA medium-sized TRBJ1-5 TRBV7-2 CASSLTYSVSNQPQHF TGTGCCAGCAGCTTAACGTATTCCGTGAGCAATCAGCCCCAGCATTTT
TRBD2 NA TRBJ2-1 TRBV7-9 CASSLAIGGADNEQFF TGTGCCAGCAGCTTAGCGATCGGGGGGGCCGACAATGAGCAGTTCTTC
NA NA TRBJ1-6 TRBV10-3 CAISEGNFSPLHF TGTGCCATCAGTGAAGGGAACTTTTCACCCCTCCACTTT
NA NA TRBJ1-4 TRBV18 CASSPGQRQTNEKLFF TGTGCCAGCTCACCTGGACAGCGCCAAACTAATGAAAAACTGTTTTTT
TRBD1 NA TRBJ2-3 TRBV5-1 CASSLSTGGYTDTQYF TGCGCCAGCAGCTTATCAACAGGGGGCTACACAGATACGCAGTATTTT
NA NA TRBJ2-7 TRBV21-1 CASSPLGQDHYEQYF TGTGCCAGCAGCCCCCTCGGACAGGACCACTACGAGCAGTACTTC
TRBD2 NA TRBJ2-3 TRBV5-4 CASSLGQRGSADTQYF TGTGCCAGCAGCTTGGGCCAGCGGGGGAGCGCAGATACGCAGTATTTT
NA NA TRBJ2-4 TRBV7-9 CASSVGQNIQYF TGTGCCAGCAGCGTAGGGCAAAACATTCAGTACTTC
NA NA TRBJ2-7 TRBV3-1/TRBV3-2 CASSPGRMNEQYF TGTGCCAGCAGCCCAGGGAGGATGAACGAGCAGTACTTC
TRBD1 few TRBJ2-5 TRBV5-4 CASSFGQGQETQYF TGTGCCAGCAGCTTTGGACAGGGTCAAGAGACCCAGTACTTC
TRBD1 NA TRBJ1-4 TRBV19 CASSAGQRPPTNEKLFF TGTGCCAGTAGTGCGGGACAGCGGCCTCCAACTAATGAAAAACTGTTTTTT
NA NA TRBJ1-5 TRBV28 CASGLNGNQPQHF TGTGCCAGCGGGCTAAACGGCAATCAGCCCCAGCATTTT
NA once TRBJ2-2 TRBV19 CASSLPGLNTGELFF TGTGCCAGTAGTCTCCCGGGACTCAACACCGGGGAGCTGTTTTTT
TRBD2 NA TRBJ2-7 TRBV6-6 CAAGGEQYF TGTGCCGCGGGGGGGGAGCAGTACTTC
NA NA TRBJ2-2 TRBV27 CASSLTTSSTGELFF TGTGCCAGCAGTCTAACTACGTCGAGCACCGGGGAGCTGTTTTTT
NA NA TRBJ2-2 TRBV3-1/TRBV3-2 CASRTGSNTGELFF TGTGCCAGCAGGACAGGATCGAACACCGGGGAGCTGTTTTTT
NA NA TRBJ2-7 TRBV7-8 CASSRGHTEQYF TGTGCCAGCAGCCGGGGGCATACTGAGCAGTACTTC
TRBD1 NA TRBJ2-2 TRBV4-1 CASSQDYRGSSGELFF TGCGCCAGCAGCCAAGATTACAGGGGGTCGTCCGGGGAGCTGTTTTTT